The 30 T cell receptor beta chains below all came from one sample that was sequenced in a study of CD8+CD57+ T cells in acquired aplastic anemia. The TCR beta profiling, which covered VDJ combination and CDR3 sequence, was carried out using genomic DNA as the template. In TCRdb, the reads were re-called with MiXCR into one record per CDR3 protein. The sample yields 350,000 to 450,000 distinct CDR3 sequences, around 72% seen once. The sequenced sample was sorted CD4+, CD8+, or CD8+CD57+ T cells (not recorded which) from PBMCs. These receptors originate from a human donor in good health, serving as a control.

A note on this clonotype: The germline gene is not matched at one end of the junction; a read error may be the cause. V usage is TRBV5-8 and J usage is TRBJ2-7; 7 positions agree with TRBD1. The CDR3 extends over 16 amino acids. Per germline, CDR1 SGHTS and CDR2 YDEGEE. In DNA form, the CDR3 reads TGTGCCAGCAGCTCGTCGTTCGGGACAGCCAACTACGGGCAGTACTTC. This gives the protein CASSSSFGTANYGQYF. The complete variable domain, with remaining parts taken from reference TRBV5-8 and TRBJ2-7, reads EAGVTQSPTHLIKTRGQQATLRCSPISGHTSVYWYQQALGLGLQFLLWYDEGEERNRGNFPPRFSGRQFPNYSSELNVNALELEDSALYLCASSSSFGTANYGQYFGPGTRLTVT.

Of note for this clonotype: Since a much larger clone is just one base distant, this may be a read error. V and J are TRBV12-3 or TRBV12-4 and TRBJ2-7; D is unresolved. The CDR3 runs 15 residues. V was cut by 4 bases and J by 2 bases, with 15 bases left in between. The CDR3 region has the DNA TGTGCCAGCAGTTCACCTCCGGACGGTGCCTACGAGCAGTACTTC. This translates into CASSSPPDGAYEQYF.

This clonotype was found many times. DNA for the CDR3: TGCGCCAGCAGCACGAGGATCAACATGAACACTGAAGCTTTCTTT. Translation: CASSTRINMNTEAFF. The rearrangement joins TRBV5-1 to TRBJ1-1; D remains ambiguous. The V gene's germline CDR1 is SGHRS and CDR2 YFSETQ. V was shortened by 4 bases and J by 0 bases, with 13 bases between the two germline ends. This CDR3 has 15 residues.

V and J are TRBV9 and TRBJ1-6; D may be TRBD1 (6 bases). The V end was cut by 1 base, the J end by 10 bases, with 9 bases between. CDR1 is SGDLS, CDR2 YYNGEE, per germline. The CDR3 runs to 13 residues. DNA of the CDR3: TGTGCCAGCAGCGTAAGGGGGGGATCACCCCTCCACTTT. Translation: CASSVRGGSPLHF.

In regard to this clonotype: A read error may produce the germline difference seen at one junction end. The chain uses TRBV9 and TRBJ1-1; 7 nucleotides match TRBD1. Germline assignment: CDR1 SGDLS and CDR2 YYNGEE. The CDR3 sequence is 13 residues long. The CDR3 sequence is CASNRQGVCIASF. The CDR3 region has the DNA TGTGCCAGCAACCGACAGGGTGTGTGTATAGCTTCATTT.

V is TRBV20-1 and J is TRBJ1-6; unclear D gene. The CDR3 sequence is 14 residues long. Trimming removed 4 bases from V and 9 bases from J, with 16 bases in between. Germline CDR1 DFQATT, CDR2 SNEGSKA (reference sequence). CDR3 protein: CSANPLLASSPLHF. As DNA, the CDR3 is TGCAGTGCTAACCCCTTGCTAGCCAGTTCACCCCTCCACTTT.

About this clonotype itself: The junction and the germline gene differ at one end; a read error may be behind it. The chain uses TRBV5-1 and TRBJ2-3, with TRBD1 identical over 12 bases. The CDR3 covers 12 residues. Germline V lookup: CDR1 SGHRS, CDR2 YFSETQ. CDR3 DNA: TGTGCCAGCAGCCAGGGACAGGGGGCGAGGTATTTT. It codes for CASSQGQGARYF.

The rearrangement links TRBV7-6 to TRBJ1-6, with a tentative D call TRBD1 (5 bases). Germline CDR1 and CDR2: SGHVS and FNYEAQ. This CDR3 is 14 amino acids long. Between the trimmed V and J ends, which lost 2 bases and 7 bases, there was a span of 9 bases. The CDR3, as DNA: TGTGCCAGCAGCTTAAGGGGCGAGAATTCACCCCTCCACTTT. This gives the protein CASSLRGENSPLHF.

The chain combines TRBV15 with TRBJ2-5; 11 positions agree with TRBD2. The ends lost 1 base at V and 9 bases at J; junction bases unmatched: 10. The germline gives CDR1 LNHNV, CDR2 YYDKDF (reference sequence). The CDR3 is 16 residues long. CDR3 in DNA: TGTGCCACCAGCAGAGCGACTAGCGGGACGGGAGGGGCCCAGTACTTC. This encodes CATSRATSGTGGAQYF.

As regards this clonotype: A read error is likely, as this CDR3 ends without the conserved phenylalanine or tryptophan. The DNA is omitted, as the CDR3 cannot be located on it reliably, and the CDR3 follows TCRdb's listing. The gene calls are TRBV24-1 and TRBJ2-1; TRBD1 is taken as the D call from the table, unchecked against the DNA. The germline gives CDR1 KGHDR, CDR2 SFDVKD. The CDR3 numbers 15 amino acids, ends counted. CDR3 sequence: CATSEPGDNYNVLFP.

This clonotype has a count of ten or more. The gene calls are TRBV12-3 or TRBV12-4 and TRBJ2-7; the D gene is possibly TRBD2 (5 bases). The CDR3 has 13 residues. V gave up 3 bases and J gave up 7 bases, with 13 bases separating them. This CDR3 reads CASSFGEGMEQYF. CDR3 sequence (DNA): TGTGCCAGCAGTTTTGGCGAGGGAATGGAGCAGTACTTC.

The rearrangement uses TRBV7-2 and TRBJ1-2, with 11 positions matching TRBD1. The CDR3 spans 17 residues. The germline CDR1 and CDR2 sequences are SGHTA and FQGNSA. Trimming took 6 bases from V and 7 from J; bases not matched to a gene: 16. CDR3 sequence reads: CASRIRASGTGGGGYTF. CDR3 nucleotide sequence: TGTGCCAGCAGGATCAGAGCTTCCGGGACAGGGGGGGGTGGCTACACCTTC.

To note about this clonotype: A much bigger clone sits one base away, suggesting this may be a read error. The chain couples TRBV6-1 to TRBJ1-1, with D possibly being TRBD1 (6 bases). The CDR3 covers 13 residues. Germline V lookup: CDR1 MNHNS, CDR2 SASEGT. Trimming pared 9 bases from V and 3 bases from J, leaving 14 bases between. CDR3 coding DNA: TGTGCCAGTAGATTCCCAGGGGACACTGAAGCTTTCTTT. This encodes CASRFPGDTEAFF.

This clonotype was counted ten times or more. This chain links TRBV3-1 with TRBJ1-1; D might be TRBD1 (5 bases). The V and J ends lost 0 bases and 5 bases respectively, with 10 bases between them. Germline assignment: CDR1 LGHDT and CDR2 YNNKEL (reference sequence). This CDR3 region has 14 residues. The CDR3 here is CASSQDLGGTEAFF. CDR3 coding DNA: TGTGCCAGCAGCCAAGATTTGGGGGGAACTGAAGCTTTCTTT.

This clonotype occurred many times. The gene calls are TRBV5-1 and TRBJ2-7; D perhaps matches TRBD1 (5 bases). The germline V gene encodes CDR1 SGHRS and CDR2 YFSETQ. With 1 base removed from V and 0 bases from J, the gap between germline ends came to 11 bases. CDR3 length: 15 amino acids. This CDR3 is CASSLFQGNSYEQYF. CDR3 in DNA: TGCGCCAGCAGCTTGTTTCAGGGCAACTCCTACGAGCAGTACTTC.

This clonotype was counted many times. The chain uses TRBV5-1 and TRBJ1-6; D perhaps matches TRBD1 (5 bases). The CDR3 runs 14 residues. In germline, CDR1 is SGHRS, CDR2 YFSETQ. Between the trimmed V and J ends, which lost 0 bases and 8 bases, there was a span of 9 bases. This CDR3 reads CASSLAQAHSPLHF. The DNA for the CDR3 is TGCGCCAGCAGCTTGGCACAGGCCCATTCACCCCTCCACTTT.

This clonotype has just a few counts. The chain is built from TRBV7-3 and TRBJ2-3, with D tentatively TRBD2 (5 bases). Trimming removed 3 bases at V and 0 bases at J, with 10 bases between. Germline CDR1 and CDR2: SGHTA and FQGTGA. The CDR3 is made up of 15 amino acids. DNA for the CDR3: TGTGCCAGCAGCTTTGCGGGCGGGAGCACAGATACGCAGTATTTT. This translates into CASSFAGGSTDTQYF.

This rearrangement joins TRBV5-1 to TRBJ1-1; D unclear. CDR3 length: 13 residues. Trimming took 4 bases from V and 11 from J, leaving 18 bases between them. Looked up from germline, CDR1 is SGHRS and CDR2 is YFSETQ. CDR3 sequence: CASSAGSTRDAFF. The CDR3 coding sequence is TGCGCCAGCAGCGCGGGTAGTACGAGGGATGCTTTCTTT. Filled out from reference TRBV5-1 and TRBJ1-1, the complete variable domain reads KAGVTQTPRYLIKTRGQQVTLSCSPISGHRSVSWYQQTPGQGLQFLFEYFSETQRNKGNFPGRFSGRQFSNSRSEMNVSTLELGDSALYLCASSAGSTRDAFFGQGTRLTVV.

With respect to this clonotype: Germline and junction disagree at one end, which may indicate a read error. The chain uses TRBV7-9 and TRBJ1-5; D unclear. Germline V gene sequence: CDR1 SEHNR, CDR2 FQNEAQ (reference sequence). The CDR3 is made up of 13 amino acids. For the CDR3, the DNA is TGTGCCAGCAGCTCCGGCAGGTCCTGCGTGCAGTACTTT. This sequence encodes CASSSGRSCVQYF.

Comments on this clonotype: With a much larger clone just one base away, this may be a read error. This rearrangement joins TRBV6-5 to TRBJ1-1, with D possibly matching TRBD1 (5 bases). Per the germline V gene, CDR1 is MNHEY and CDR2 is SVGAGI. CDR3 size: 17 residues. V lost 8 bases, J lost 0 bases, and 22 bases lay in between. The CDR3 nucleotides are TGTGCCAGCCGCCCCCCCCGGGACGGTCCGATGAACACTGAAGCTTTCTTT. Its translation is CASRPPRDGPMNTEAFF.

This clonotype was counted only a few times. The chain employs TRBV6-1 and TRBJ1-2; the D is unclear. Trimming pared 0 bases from V and 5 bases from J, leaving 4 bases between. This CDR3 contains 12 residues. CDR1 and CDR2 (germline): MNHNS, SASEGT. The CDR3 reads CASSEAGYGYTF. CDR3 nucleotides: TGTGCCAGCAGTGAAGCAGGTTATGGCTACACCTTC.

The genes are TRBV11-2 and TRBJ2-7; perhaps TRBD1 as D (5 bases). V lost 5 bases and J lost 2, with 13 bases in between. CDR1 SGHAT and CDR2 FQNNGV come from the germline V gene. The CDR3 contains 14 residues. The CDR3 DNA reads TGTGCCAGCAGCACTGACAGTAACACCTACGAGCAGTACTTC. Amino acids: CASSTDSNTYEQYF.

Points on this clonotype: At one boundary the junction diverges from the germline segment, which might be a read error. The CDR3 loop is CASSLVLRGRADTF. The CDR3 DNA follows: TGTGCCAGTAGTTTGGTATTGCGGGGGCGTGCAGATACGTTC. The genes are TRBV7-4 and TRBJ2-6; weak D call: TRBD2 (7 bases). This CDR3 contains 14 residues. The germline V gene encodes CDR1 SGHVT and CDR2 SQSDAQ.

The chain couples TRBV20-1 to TRBJ1-1; D unclear. Germline V gives CDR1 DFQATT, CDR2 SNEGSKA (reference sequence). The germline V and J ends were trimmed by 0 bases and 0 bases, with 11 bases remaining between them. This CDR3 spans 15 amino acids. The CDR3 nucleotides read TGCAGTGCTAGAGATCAGAGTCACTTGAACACTGAAGCTTTCTTT. Residues: CSARDQSHLNTEAFF.

V usage is TRBV9 and J usage is TRBJ1-6; TRBD1 might be the D (5 bases). CDR1 and CDR2 from the germline V gene are SGDLS and YYNGEE. The CDR3 has 14 amino acids. Trimming took 4 bases from V and 16 from J, leaving 21 bases between them. The CDR3 DNA follows: TGTGCCAGCAGCTCGACCGGGGACGGGTATCCACTCCACTTT. It specifies CASSSTGDGYPLHF.

This clonotype has ten or more counts. V is TRBV6-1 and J is TRBJ1-2; D gene uncertain. The CDR3 has 13 amino acids. The V end lost 7 bases, the J end lost 1 base, and 10 bases lay between the germline ends. Germline CDR1 is MNHNS and CDR2 is SASEGT. CDR3 residues: CASTRGDNYGYTF. As DNA, the CDR3 is TGTGCCAGCACCCGTGGGGATAACTATGGCTACACCTTC.

As concerns this clonotype: The limits of the CDR3 on the DNA are not certain, so only TCRdb's listed CDR3 is given. The chain links TRBV7-9 to TRBJ2-7; TRBD1, the table's D call, was not compared with the DNA. Germline loops: CDR1 SEHNR, CDR2 FQNEAQ (reference sequence). The CDR3 is made up of 15 amino acids, end residues included. The chain's CDR3 is CASSLRDSYEQYFYF.

The chain links TRBV6-6 to TRBJ1-2; D is ambiguous. CDR3 size: 12 residues. Trimming left V 7 bases short and J 0 bases short, with 6 bases between. Looked up from germline, CDR1 is MNHNY and CDR2 is SVGAGI (reference sequence). CDR3 sequence: CASTSANYGYTF. The CDR3 DNA reads as TGTGCCAGCACGAGCGCTAACTATGGCTACACCTTC.

This clonotype was observed at least ten times. This chain links TRBV20-1 with TRBJ2-7; TRBD1 or TRBD2 may be the D gene (5 bases each). Per the germline V gene, CDR1 is DFQATT and CDR2 is SNEGSKA (reference sequence). V was pared by 1 base and J by 3 bases, with 22 bases between. The CDR3 has 17 residues. CDR3 sequence reads: CSARGRRLNLGDYEQYF. The CDR3 coding sequence is TGCAGTGCTAGAGGGCGTAGACTAAATCTGGGGGACTACGAGCAGTACTTC.

This clonotype was counted many times. CDR3 sequence: CASSESSGQAYEQYF. The CDR3 coding sequence is TGCGCCAGCAGTGAGTCGTCGGGACAAGCCTACGAGCAGTACTTC. The V and J genes are TRBV10-1 and TRBJ2-7, with a weak D call TRBD1 (6 bases). Germline V lookup: CDR1 WNHNN, CDR2 SYGVQD (reference sequence). Trimming took off 0 bases at V and 2 bases at J, with 11 bases between the two ends. The CDR3 is made up of 15 amino acids.